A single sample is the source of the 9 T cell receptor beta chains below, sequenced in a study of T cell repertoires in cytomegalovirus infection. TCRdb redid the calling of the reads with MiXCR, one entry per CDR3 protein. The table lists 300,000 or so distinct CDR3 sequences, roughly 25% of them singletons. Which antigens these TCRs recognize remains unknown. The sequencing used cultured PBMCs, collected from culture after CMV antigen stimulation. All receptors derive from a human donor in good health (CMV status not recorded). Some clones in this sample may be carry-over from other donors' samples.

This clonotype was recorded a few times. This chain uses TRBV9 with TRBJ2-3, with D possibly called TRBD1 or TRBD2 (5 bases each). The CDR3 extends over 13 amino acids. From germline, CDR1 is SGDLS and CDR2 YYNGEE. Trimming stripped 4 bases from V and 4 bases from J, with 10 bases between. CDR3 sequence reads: CASSTGAPDTQYF. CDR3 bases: TGTGCCAGCAGCACCGGGGCACCAGATACGCAGTATTTT.

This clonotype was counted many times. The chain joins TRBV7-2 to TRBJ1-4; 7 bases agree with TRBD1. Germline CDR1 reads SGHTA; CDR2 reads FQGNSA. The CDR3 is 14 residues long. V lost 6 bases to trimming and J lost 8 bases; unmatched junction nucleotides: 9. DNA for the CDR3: TGTGCCAGCAGAAGGACAGGTAGTGGGGAAAAACTGTTTTTT. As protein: CASRRTGSGEKLFF. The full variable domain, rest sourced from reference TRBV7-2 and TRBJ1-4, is GAGVSQSPSNKVTEKGKDVELRCDPISGHTALYWYRQSLGQGLEFLIYFQGNSAPDKSGLPSDRFSAERTGGSVSTLTIQRTQQEDSAVYLCASRRTGSGEKLFFGSGTQLSVL.

CDR3: CASSVGPGGDNEQFF. For the CDR3, the DNA is TGTGCCAGCAGCGTAGGTCCGGGTGGCGACAATGAGCAGTTCTTC. The chain combines TRBV9 with TRBJ2-1; D call uncertain. V was trimmed by 0 bases and J by 5 bases, leaving 12 bases between them. CDR3 length: 15 amino acids. The germline V gene encodes CDR1 SGDLS and CDR2 YYNGEE.

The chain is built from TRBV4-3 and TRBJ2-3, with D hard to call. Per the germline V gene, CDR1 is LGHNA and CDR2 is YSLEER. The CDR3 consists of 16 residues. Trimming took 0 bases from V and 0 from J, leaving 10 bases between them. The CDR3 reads CASSQDPALSTDTQYF. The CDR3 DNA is TGCGCCAGCAGCCAAGACCCAGCGCTGAGCACAGATACGCAGTATTTT.

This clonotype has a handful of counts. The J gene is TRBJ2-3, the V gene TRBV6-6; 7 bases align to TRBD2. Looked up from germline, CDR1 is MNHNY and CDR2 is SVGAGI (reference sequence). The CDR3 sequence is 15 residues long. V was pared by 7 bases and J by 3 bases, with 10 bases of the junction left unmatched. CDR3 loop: CASTLAGAFTDTQYF. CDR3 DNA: TGTGCCAGCACCCTTGCGGGAGCGTTTACAGATACGCAGTATTTT.

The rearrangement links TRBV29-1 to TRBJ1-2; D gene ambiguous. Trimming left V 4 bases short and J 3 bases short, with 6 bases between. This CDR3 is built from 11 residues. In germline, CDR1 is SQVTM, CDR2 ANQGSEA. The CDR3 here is CSVATDYGYTF. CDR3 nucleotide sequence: TGCAGCGTTGCTACAGACTATGGCTACACCTTC.

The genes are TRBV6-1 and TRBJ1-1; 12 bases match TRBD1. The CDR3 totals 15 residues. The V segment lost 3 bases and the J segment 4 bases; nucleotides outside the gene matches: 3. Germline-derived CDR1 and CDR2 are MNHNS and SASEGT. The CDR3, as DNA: TGTGCCAGCAGTGACACGGGACAGGGGGCCACTGAAGCTTTCTTT. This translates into CASSDTGQGATEAFF.

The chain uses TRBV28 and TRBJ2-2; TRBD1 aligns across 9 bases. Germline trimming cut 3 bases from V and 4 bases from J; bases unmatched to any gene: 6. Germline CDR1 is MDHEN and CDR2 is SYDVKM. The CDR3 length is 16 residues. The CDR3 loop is CASSFSTGGFTGELFF. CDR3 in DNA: TGTGCCAGCAGTTTTAGTACAGGGGGCTTCACCGGGGAGCTGTTTTTT.

This chain's CDR3 is CASKTDRGGTEAFF. The CDR3 DNA is TGCGCCAGCAAAACGGACAGAGGAGGAACTGAAGCTTTCTTT. The genes are TRBV5-1 and TRBJ1-1; tentative D call: TRBD1 (6 bases). The CDR3 loop spans 14 amino acids. Per the germline V gene, CDR1 is SGHRS and CDR2 is YFSETQ. V was trimmed by 6 bases and J by 5 bases, leaving 17 bases between them.